Sequencing of this T cell receptor (beta chain) was carried out in a study of vaccination and CD4 T cells after COVID-19. The ends were cut back, 10 bases at V and 0 bases at J, with 15 bases in the middle. Germline V CDR1 and CDR2: MNHNS, SASEGT. This CDR3 spans 14 amino acids. Notes on the study in general: 304 of 307 vaccine-specific clones from convalescent patients were spike mono-reactive.

The Oncomine TCR Beta short-read assay sequenced DNA from cultured CD4+ T cells. In TCRdb, the PCR reads were re-called with MiXCR into one record per CDR3 protein. The table has some 8,400 distinct CDR3 sequences, under 35% seen once; the top ten hold almost 30%. Treatment meaning: roughly 10-day PBMC culture with coronavirus spike peptide pools or control peptides (ViraFEST assay). As for this clonotype: Its antigen is unidentified.

This clonotype originated in a human donor with COVID-19. The chain combines TRBV6-1 with TRBJ1-2, with unresolved D. Sequences were obtained from cultured CD4+ T cells from blood. Here the CDR3 DNA reads TGTGCCACCGCCTCCCAGGAGTCTAACTATGGCTACACCTTC. Protein sequence: CATASQESNYGYTF.